The 30 T cell receptor beta chains below all came from one sample that was sequenced in a study of OX40 agonist ivuxolimab in advanced cancers. The method was immunoSEQ multiplex PCR; TCRdb's version includes in-frame clones alone and lacks a portion of them. The table includes about 83,000 clones, 85% detected once. Sequences were derived from CD4+ or CD8+ T cells sorted from blood, sampled in a trial of the OX40 agonist ivuxolimab. The receptors were sampled from an adult with an advanced solid tumor such as melanoma, head and neck, liver or kidney cancer.

J is TRBJ2-7 and V is TRBV7-3, with a tentative D call TRBD2 (6 bases). The V end lost 8 bases, the J end lost 0 bases, and 20 bases lay between the germline ends. This CDR3 has 16 amino acids. Germline V CDR1 and CDR2: SGHTA, FQGTGA. The DNA for the CDR3 is TGTGCCAGCGTGGGGTCGAGGGACTGCGGCTCCTACGAGCAGTACTTC. Amino acids: CASVGSRDCGSYEQYF.

V usage is TRBV5-1 and J usage is TRBJ2-7; 9 bases fit TRBD1. V gave up 4 bases and J gave up 0 bases; unmatched junction bases: 5. Germline CDR1 and CDR2: SGHRS and YFSETQ. The CDR3 extends over 15 amino acids. CDR3 sequence reads: CASSRDRGNSYEQYF. The CDR3 region has the DNA TGCGCCAGCAGCCGAGACAGGGGGAACTCCTACGAGCAGTACTTC.

The J gene is TRBJ1-4, the V gene TRBV7-2; D uncertain. From germline, CDR1 is SGHTA and CDR2 FQGNSA. The V end was cut by 2 bases, the J end by 5 bases, with 9 bases between. CDR3 length equals 14 residues. The CDR3 nucleotides read TGTGCCAGCAGCTTACATGGGGAGAATGAAAAACTGTTTTTT. Amino acids: CASSLHGENEKLFF.

The chain employs TRBV4-3 and TRBJ2-3; 7 bases agree with TRBD2. Germline lookup yields CDR1 LGHNA and CDR2 YSLEER. J was trimmed by 0 bases and V by 1 base; bases with no gene match: 4. The CDR3 is 16 amino acids. In DNA form, the CDR3 reads TGCGCCAGCAGCCAAGCTAGCGGAACTAGCACAGATACGCAGTATTTT. This gives the protein CASSQASGTSTDTQYF.

This clone appeared a single time. The chain carries TRBV5-6 and TRBJ2-2, with 7 bases that match TRBD1. With V trimmed by 4 bases and J by 1 base, 1 base remained unmatched. This CDR3 comprises 14 residues. Per germline, CDR1 SGHDT and CDR2 YYEEEE. The CDR3 DNA reads TGTGCCAGCAGCCGGACAGGGAACACCGGGGAGCTGTTTTTT. It codes for CASSRTGNTGELFF. The full variable domain, its missing parts supplied by reference TRBV5-6 and TRBJ2-2, is DAGVTQSPTHLIKTRGQQVTLRCSPKSGHDTVSWYQQALGQGPQFIFQYYEEEERQRGNFPDRFSGHQFPNYSSELNVNALLLGDSALYLCASSRTGNTGELFFGEGSRLTVL.

This clone has only a few counts. J is TRBJ1-1 and V is TRBV5-1; D unclear. The V and J ends lost 0 bases and 1 base respectively, with 10 bases between them. CDR3 length equals 15 residues. Per germline, CDR1 SGHRS and CDR2 YFSETQ. CDR3 in amino acids: CASSLGAVSNTEAFF. The DNA for the CDR3 is TGCGCCAGCAGCTTGGGGGCGGTTTCGAACACTGAAGCTTTCTTT.

The chain employs TRBV6-5 and TRBJ1-2, with D maybe TRBD1 (5 bases). Germline V gives CDR1 MNHEY, CDR2 SVGAGI. This CDR3 is built from 15 residues. Trimming removed 0 bases at V and 2 bases at J, with 10 bases between. The CDR3 is CASSYSTVKNYGYTF. CDR3 sequence (DNA): TGTGCCAGCAGTTACTCGACAGTGAAAAACTATGGCTACACCTTC.

Points on this clone: One junction end disagrees with the germline gene, perhaps due to a read error. The chain has TRBV5-1 and TRBJ2-3; 7 nucleotides match TRBD2. This CDR3 region has 13 residues. Germline CDR1 reads SGHRS; CDR2 reads YFSETQ. The CDR3 protein is CASSLERGDPGGF. CDR3 nucleotide sequence: TGCGCCAGCAGCTTGGAGAGAGGGGACCCCGGGGGGTTT.

This chain links TRBV2 with TRBJ2-7; no clear D. Germline-derived CDR1 and CDR2 are SNHLY and FYNNEI. There are 13 residues in the CDR3. The V and J ends lost 6 bases and 6 bases respectively, with 15 bases between them. The CDR3 nucleotides read TGTGCCAGCAGCCCCCCTGGTGAACGCGAGCAGTACTTC. Translated, it gives CASSPPGEREQYF.

The V gene is TRBV7-3, the J gene TRBJ1-1, with TRBD1 as a possible D gene (6 bases). CDR3 length: 15 residues. The germline V and J ends were trimmed by 6 bases and 5 bases, with 19 bases remaining between them. Germline V gene lookup returns CDR1 SGHTA and CDR2 FQGTGA. The CDR3 DNA is TGTGCCAGCAGGGAAACCGGGACAAGGGGGACTGAAGCTTTCTTT. It encodes CASRETGTRGTEAFF.

This chain joins TRBV7-2 and TRBJ2-5; the match to TRBD2 covers 7 bases. CDR1 SGHTA and CDR2 FQGNSA come from the germline V gene. The CDR3 covers 13 residues. Trimming cost V 0 bases and J 7 bases; bases outside gene matches: 2. CDR3 protein: CASSLAGGRTQYF. As DNA, the CDR3 is TGTGCCAGCAGCTTAGCGGGGGGGAGGACCCAGTACTTC. The entire variable domain, with the rest obtained from reference TRBV7-2 and TRBJ2-5, is as follows: GAGVSQSPSNKVTEKGKDVELRCDPISGHTALYWYRQSLGQGLEFLIYFQGNSAPDKSGLPSDRFSAERTGGSVSTLTIQRTQQEDSAVYLCASSLAGGRTQYFGPGTRLLVL.

The V call is TRBV7-6, the J call TRBJ1-1; D is perhaps TRBD1 (5 bases). The CDR3 spans 17 residues. V was pared by 4 bases and J by 1 base, with 19 bases between. Germline lookup yields CDR1 SGHVS and CDR2 FNYEAQ. The CDR3 DNA reads as TGTGCCAGCAGCTCCCTACCCCGGGACCGCTGGAACACTGAAGCTTTCTTT. It codes for CASSSLPRDRWNTEAFF.

The CDR3 region is CASSSTVNTEAFF. CDR3 DNA: TGTGCCAGCAGCTCGACAGTGAACACTGAAGCTTTCTTT. The rearrangement joins TRBV7-8 to TRBJ1-1, with D perhaps matching TRBD1 (5 bases). Germline assignment: CDR1 SGHVS and CDR2 FQNEAQ. V lost 4 bases and J 0 bases, leaving 6 bases between the germline ends. The CDR3 is 13 residues long.

The J gene is TRBJ2-1, the V gene TRBV19; a weak D match, TRBD1 (5 bases). The ends were cut back, 7 bases at V and 10 bases at J, with 14 bases in the middle. Germline V lookup: CDR1 LNHDA, CDR2 SQIVND (reference sequence). The CDR3 runs to 12 residues. CDR3 amino acids: CASIGTGNEQFF. The CDR3 bases are TGTGCCAGTATAGGTACAGGAAACGAGCAGTTCTTC. Complete variable domain (other parts from reference TRBV19 and TRBJ2-1): DGGITQSPKYLFRKEGQNVTLSCEQNLNHDAMYWYRQDPGQGLRLIYYSQIVNDFQKGDIAEGYSVSREKKESFPLTVTSAQKNPTAFYLCASIGTGNEQFFGPGTRLTVL.

The chain joins TRBV4-1 to TRBJ1-1; D is perhaps TRBD1 (5 bases). The CDR3 runs to 15 residues. Trimming shortened V by 1 base and J by 2 bases, and 11 bases separated the two germline ends. Germline V gene data show CDR1 as MGHRA and CDR2 as YSYEKL. The CDR3 reads CASSQVGHPNTEAFF. CDR3 sequence (DNA): TGCGCCAGCAGCCAAGTCGGACACCCAAACACTGAAGCTTTCTTT.

Remarks on this clone: The final CDR3 position lacks the conserved phenylalanine or tryptophan, pointing to a likely read error. It is unclear where the CDR3 begins or ends on the DNA, so no DNA is shown, and the CDR3 is as TCRdb lists it. The CDR3 sequence: CASSSGREQYFG. The chain joins TRBV6-1 to TRBJ2-7; the table assigns TRBD2, which was not confirmed against the DNA. Germline V CDR1 and CDR2: MNHNS, SASEGT. The CDR3 has 12 amino acids, counting both end residues.

This chain uses TRBV6-5 with TRBJ2-7, with D perhaps TRBD1 or TRBD2 (6 bases each). The germline V and J ends were trimmed by 0 bases and 2 bases, with 11 bases remaining between them. Germline CDR1 reads MNHEY; CDR2 reads SVGAGI. This CDR3 region has 15 residues. The CDR3 loop is CASSYSGGSPYEQYF. The CDR3 DNA follows: TGTGCCAGCAGTTACTCAGGGGGGTCTCCCTACGAGCAGTACTTC.

This clone was counted a few times. The V call is TRBV7-2, the J call TRBJ1-4, with D tentatively TRBD1 (6 bases). V was clipped by 5 bases and J by 10 bases, with 14 bases between them. Germline CDR1 and CDR2: SGHTA and FQGNSA. The CDR3 loop spans 13 amino acids. The CDR3 reads CASSRMGGLKLFF. As DNA, the CDR3 is TGTGCCAGCAGCCGAATGGGGGGCTTAAAACTGTTTTTT.

V is TRBV18 and J is TRBJ2-3, with 7 nucleotides matching TRBD1. The junction had 2 bases not matched to a gene; V was cut back by 3 bases and J by 2 bases. Germline V lookup: CDR1 KGHSH, CDR2 LQKENI. CDR3 length: 14 residues. The CDR3 DNA follows: TGTGCCAGCTCACCGGGACAGACCACAGATACGCAGTATTTT. Translated, it gives CASSPGQTTDTQYF. Complete variable domain (other parts from reference TRBV18 and TRBJ2-3): NAGVMQNPRHLVRRRGQEARLRCSPMKGHSHVYWYRQLPEEGLKFMVYLQKENIIDESGMPKERFSAEFPKEGPSILRIQQVVRGDSAAYFCASSPGQTTDTQYFGPGTRLTVL.

The chain combines TRBV5-4 with TRBJ2-5, with 8 bases fitting TRBD2. Germline lookup yields CDR1 SGHNT and CDR2 YYREEE (reference sequence). The CDR3 extends over 15 amino acids. The ends lost 2 bases at V and 5 bases at J; junction bases unmatched: 8. In DNA, the CDR3 is TGTGCCAGCAGCTTAATGAGCGGGGGTAGGGAGACCCAGTACTTC. Translated, it gives CASSLMSGGRETQYF.

The chain uses TRBV14 and TRBJ1-4, with D perhaps TRBD1 (6 bases). Germline values: CDR1 SGHDN, CDR2 FVKESK. Trimming took 5 bases from V and 0 from J, leaving 13 bases between them. The CDR3 loop spans 16 amino acids. The CDR3 is CASSKQGLATNEKLFF. CDR3 sequence (DNA): TGTGCCAGCAGCAAACAGGGTCTTGCAACTAATGAAAAACTGTTTTTT.

This clone was found a few times. The chain employs TRBV2 and TRBJ2-7, with 8 bases identical to TRBD2. Germline CDR1 reads SNHLY; CDR2 reads FYNNEI. The CDR3 length is 14 residues. V was clipped by 5 bases and J by 2 bases; unmatched bases: 5. CDR3 nucleotide sequence: TGTGCCAGCAGTCGGCGGGGGGAAACCTACGAGCAGTACTTC. It is translated as CASSRRGETYEQYF.

This clone was seen more than once but under ten times. The chain has TRBV9 and TRBJ1-4; D unresolved. The CDR3 spans 15 residues. The V and J ends lost 0 bases and 4 bases respectively, with 10 bases between them. Germline V gives CDR1 SGDLS, CDR2 YYNGEE. The CDR3 DNA reads as TGTGCCAGCAGCGTAGGAAGCCTGAATAATGAAAAACTGTTTTTT. Its protein is CASSVGSLNNEKLFF.

The rearrangement uses TRBV19 and TRBJ2-3; D not certain. Germline CDR1 is LNHDA and CDR2 is SQIVND (reference sequence). The ends were cut back, 3 bases at V and 2 bases at J, with 6 bases in the middle. CDR3 length equals 13 residues. The CDR3 is CASSIRYTDTQYF. Written as DNA, the CDR3 is TGTGCCAGTAGTATCCGGTACACAGATACGCAGTATTTT.

V gene TRBV5-1 combines with J gene TRBJ1-4, with TRBD1 matching over 7 bases. This CDR3 contains 15 residues. The germline CDR1 and CDR2 sequences are SGHRS and YFSETQ. Losses at the gene ends were 5 bases for V and 2 bases for J; bases not matched to a gene: 6. CDR3 DNA: TGCGCCAGCAGGCCACAGGGGTTCACTAATGAAAAACTGTTTTTT. Translating gives CASRPQGFTNEKLFF.

The chain links TRBV6-1 to TRBJ1-3; TRBD1 is a possible D gene (5 bases). The CDR3 consists of 17 residues. Trimming stripped 1 base from V and 0 bases from J, with 13 bases between. Germline V gives CDR1 MNHNS, CDR2 SASEGT. CDR3 nucleotide sequence: TGTGCCAGCAGTGAAGGGGGGGTGCCGAACTCTGGAAACACCATATATTTT. It specifies CASSEGGVPNSGNTIYF.

This clone turned up a few times. The chain employs TRBV9 and TRBJ2-5; TRBD2 agrees at 9 bases. Germline-derived CDR1 and CDR2 are SGDLS and YYNGEE. The CDR3 runs 16 residues. V was clipped by 0 bases and J by 4 bases; unmatched bases: 7. The CDR3 nucleotides read TGTGCCAGCAGCGTAGGTGCGGGGGGGCTGGGAGAGACCCAGTACTTC. Its protein is CASSVGAGGLGETQYF.

V usage is TRBV11-2 and J usage is TRBJ1-4, with 9 positions matching TRBD1. This CDR3 is built from 16 residues. V was clipped by 9 bases and J by 4 bases; unmatched bases: 12. CDR1 and CDR2 from the germline V gene are SGHAT and FQNNGV. This chain's CDR3 is CARRRDRANCNEKLFF. CDR3 in DNA: TGTGCCAGGCGCCGGGACAGGGCCAACTGTAATGAAAAACTGTTTTTT.

The chain employs TRBV9 and TRBJ2-7, with D perhaps matching TRBD2 (6 bases). The ends were cut back, 3 bases at V and 0 bases at J, with 22 bases in the middle. Germline V lookup: CDR1 SGDLS, CDR2 YYNGEE. The CDR3 consists of 18 residues. The CDR3 nucleotides read TGTGCCAGCAGCGGTGGGATCGGTAGCGGAAGGAGCTCCTACGAGCAGTACTTC. Translation gives CASSGGIGSGRSSYEQYF.

The CDR3 loop is CASSEMSVSGNTIYF. The CDR3 region has the DNA TGTGCCAGCAGTGAGATGAGCGTCTCTGGAAACACCATATATTTT. The rearrangement uses TRBV6-1 and TRBJ1-3; D unresolved. CDR1 is MNHNS and CDR2 is SASEGT in the germline V gene. This CDR3 is 15 amino acids long. Trimming took off 3 bases at V and 0 bases at J, with 9 bases between the two ends.